These T cell receptor beta chains were read from a single sample in a study of blood T cell repertoires in COVID-19. Produced via immunoSEQ multiplex PCR; TCRdb's table is partial and in-frame only. The sample has about 190,000 clones; around 85% are singletons. Input material: peripheral blood. These receptors came from a woman aged 45-65 years with acute or convalescent COVID-19. Each CDR3 is given with its conserved first and last residue. D genes are given only for firm matches. Clone size is stated in some rows and not others, as once, few, many or a class when expanded.

v_gene: TRBV4-2; j_gene: TRBJ1-1; abundance: -; d_gene: TRBD1; CDR3nt: TGTGCCAGCAGCCAATCCAGGGGGCGTACTGAAGCTTTCTTT; CDR3aa: CASSQSRGRTEAFF
v_gene: TRBV6-5; j_gene: TRBJ1-5; abundance: -; d_gene: TRBD1; CDR3nt: TGTGCCAGCAGACCACAGGGGAATAGCAATCAGCCCCAGCATTTT; CDR3aa: CASRPQGNSNQPQHF
v_gene: TRBV18; j_gene: TRBJ1-1; abundance: -; d_gene: -; CDR3nt: TGTGCCAGCTCTGAGTTCGTCACTGAAGCTTTCTTT; CDR3aa: CASSEFVTEAFF
v_gene: TRBV20-1; j_gene: TRBJ2-2; abundance: few; d_gene: -; CDR3nt: TGCAGTGCTAGTCGGGGGGCGGACACCGGGGAGCTGTTTTTT; CDR3aa: CSASRGADTGELFF
v_gene: TRBV28; j_gene: TRBJ2-6; abundance: -; d_gene: -; CDR3nt: TGTGCCAGCAGCCCTAGAGCTGGGGCCAACGTCCTGACTTTC; CDR3aa: CASSPRAGANVLTF
v_gene: TRBV5-1; j_gene: TRBJ2-3; abundance: -; d_gene: -; CDR3nt: TGCGCCAGCAGCTCCTTAACCGCGGGAAACACAGATACGCAGTATTTT; CDR3aa: CASSSLTAGNTDTQYF
v_gene: TRBV27; j_gene: TRBJ2-1; abundance: -; d_gene: TRBD1; CDR3nt: TGTGCCAGCAGTTGGGGACAGGGGTACAATGAGCAGTTCTTC; CDR3aa: CASSWGQGYNEQFF
v_gene: TRBV4-1; j_gene: TRBJ1-1; abundance: -; d_gene: TRBD1; CDR3nt: TGCGCCAGCAGCCCAGACAGGGGGACCATGAACACTGAAGCTTTCTTT; CDR3aa: CASSPDRGTMNTEAFF
v_gene: TRBV28; j_gene: TRBJ1-5; abundance: -; d_gene: -; CDR3nt: TGTGCCAGCAGTCCGAAATTGAACGGTCAGCCCCAGCATTTT; CDR3aa: CASSPKLNGQPQHF
v_gene: TRBV5-5; j_gene: TRBJ2-1; abundance: few; d_gene: TRBD2; CDR3nt: TGTGCCAGCAGCCTTGCCACGGGAGGGCTTGGTGAGCAGTTCTTC; CDR3aa: CASSLATGGLGEQFF
v_gene: TRBV2; j_gene: TRBJ2-3; abundance: -; d_gene: -; CDR3nt: TGTGCCAGCACGGGGATTACGCAGTATTTT; CDR3aa: CASTGITQYF
v_gene: TRBV11-3; j_gene: TRBJ2-5; abundance: once; d_gene: TRBD1; CDR3nt: TGTGCCAGCAGCCCTGAGGGGGCCTTCCAAGAGACCCAGTACTTC; CDR3aa: CASSPEGAFQETQYF
v_gene: TRBV2; j_gene: TRBJ2-2; abundance: -; d_gene: TRBD1; CDR3nt: TGTGCCAGTAGACAGGGGTTGGCCGGGGAGCTGTTTTTT; CDR3aa: CASRQGLAGELFF
v_gene: TRBV18; j_gene: TRBJ2-3; abundance: once; d_gene: TRBD2; CDR3nt: TGTGCCAGCTCACCATTGAAGGGGAGCGGGGGGGCCACAGATACGCAGTATTTT; CDR3aa: CASSPLKGSGGATDTQYF
v_gene: TRBV6-5; j_gene: TRBJ1-5; abundance: few; d_gene: -; CDR3nt: TGTGCCAGCGGCTCCCCGGGAGACAATCAGCCCCAGCATTTT; CDR3aa: CASGSPGDNQPQHF
v_gene: TRBV7-2; j_gene: TRBJ2-5; abundance: few; d_gene: -; CDR3nt: TGTGCCAGCAGCTTAATCGCCTATGAGACCCAGTACTTC; CDR3aa: CASSLIAYETQYF
v_gene: TRBV15; j_gene: TRBJ1-1; abundance: -; d_gene: -; CDR3nt: TGTGCCACCAGCAGAGATCTGTTAACAGCTGGGAGCACTGAAGCTTTCTTT; CDR3aa: CATSRDLLTAGSTEAFF
v_gene: TRBV7-8; j_gene: TRBJ1-1; abundance: -; d_gene: -; CDR3nt: TGTGCCAGCAGCTCCTATACCGGTGGGAACACTGAAGCTTTCTTT; CDR3aa: CASSSYTGGNTEAFF
v_gene: TRBV24-1; j_gene: TRBJ2-5; abundance: -; d_gene: -; CDR3nt: TGTGCCACCAGTGATTTAAGAGACAGAAGGGATCGGGAGACCCAGTACTTC; CDR3aa: CATSDLRDRRDRETQYF
v_gene: TRBV7-2; j_gene: TRBJ2-7; abundance: -; d_gene: -; CDR3nt: TGTGCCAGCAGCTTACAGGGGCAAATAGGTAACGAGCAGTACTTC; CDR3aa: CASSLQGQIGNEQYF
v_gene: TRBV10-3; j_gene: TRBJ1-1; abundance: -; d_gene: TRBD1; CDR3nt: TGTGCCACTGGACAGGCGGGAGGAGGCACTGAAGCTTTCTTT; CDR3aa: CATGQAGGGTEAFF
v_gene: TRBV11-2; j_gene: TRBJ1-2; abundance: -; d_gene: -; CDR3nt: TGTGCCAGCAGCTTATTTGGGGCAGGTGTTCGCTACACCTTC; CDR3aa: CASSLFGAGVRYTF
v_gene: TRBV18; j_gene: TRBJ1-2; abundance: -; d_gene: -; CDR3nt: TGTGCCAGCTCACCGGACGGACTTTTAGCTAACTATGGCTACACCTTC; CDR3aa: CASSPDGLLANYGYTF
v_gene: TRBV27; j_gene: TRBJ1-2; abundance: few; d_gene: -; CDR3nt: TGTGCCAGCAGTTTCACCCGACGGGATGGCTACACCTTC; CDR3aa: CASSFTRRDGYTF
v_gene: TRBV3-1/TRBV3-2; j_gene: TRBJ1-1; abundance: -; d_gene: -; CDR3nt: TGTGCCAGCAGCCAGGGCCGTCGAGCGAACACTGAAGCTTTCTTT; CDR3aa: CASSQGRRANTEAFF
v_gene: TRBV20-1; j_gene: TRBJ1-6; abundance: -; d_gene: TRBD1; CDR3nt: TGCAGTGCTAGTGGGAGGGGGCATTCACCCCTCCACTTT; CDR3aa: CSASGRGHSPLHF
v_gene: TRBV27; j_gene: TRBJ2-4; abundance: -; d_gene: -; CDR3nt: TGTGCCAGCAGTTCACGAGGATGGAACAACATTCAGTACTTC; CDR3aa: CASSSRGWNNIQYF
v_gene: TRBV7-2; j_gene: TRBJ2-7; abundance: -; d_gene: TRBD2; CDR3nt: TGTGCCAGCAGCTTAGCGGAGATCCGGGACTATCACTACGAGCAGTACTTC; CDR3aa: CASSLAEIRDYHYEQYF
v_gene: TRBV7-2; j_gene: TRBJ1-2; abundance: -; d_gene: -; CDR3nt: TGTGCCAGCAGCTTAGCGGGCAGGGTAAACTATGGCTACACCTTC; CDR3aa: CASSLAGRVNYGYTF
v_gene: TRBV18; j_gene: TRBJ2-2; abundance: -; d_gene: TRBD1; CDR3nt: TGTGCCAGCTCACCCCTGACAGGGGGGATGTCCGGGGAGCTGTTTTTT; CDR3aa: CASSPLTGGMSGELFF
v_gene: TRBV7-2; j_gene: TRBJ2-5; abundance: -; d_gene: -; CDR3nt: TGTGCCAGCAGCTCCCGGGACTGGCAAGAGACCCAGTACTTC; CDR3aa: CASSSRDWQETQYF
v_gene: TRBV6-5; j_gene: TRBJ2-7; abundance: -; d_gene: TRBD2; CDR3nt: TGTGCCAGCAGGACTAGCGGGAGAGGTATGAACGAGCAGTACTTC; CDR3aa: CASRTSGRGMNEQYF
v_gene: TRBV28; j_gene: TRBJ2-1; abundance: -; d_gene: TRBD2; CDR3nt: TGTGCCAGCAGTTTATTTACTAGCGGGAGTAAGAATGAGCAGTTCTTC; CDR3aa: CASSLFTSGSKNEQFF
v_gene: TRBV10-2; j_gene: TRBJ1-5; abundance: -; d_gene: TRBD1; CDR3nt: TGCGCCAGCAGGGCGGGACAGGTCAATCAGCCCCAGCATTTT; CDR3aa: CASRAGQVNQPQHF
v_gene: TRBV18; j_gene: TRBJ1-1; abundance: -; d_gene: -; CDR3nt: TGTGCCAGCTCACCAGATTCAGGCAGGATGAACACTGAAGCTTTCTTT; CDR3aa: CASSPDSGRMNTEAFF
v_gene: TRBV27; j_gene: TRBJ2-7; abundance: -; d_gene: TRBD2; CDR3nt: TGTGCCAGCAGCTCCGGACTAGCGAGGGAGCAGTACTTC; CDR3aa: CASSSGLAREQYF
v_gene: TRBV12-3/TRBV12-4; j_gene: TRBJ1-6; abundance: -; d_gene: -; CDR3nt: TGTGCCAGCAGTTTGTCCGGTTCACCCCTCCACTTT; CDR3aa: CASSLSGSPLHF
v_gene: TRBV7-2; j_gene: TRBJ1-5; abundance: -; d_gene: -; CDR3nt: TGTGCCAGCAGCATGACTGAGAGAGAGATCAGCCCCCAGCATTTT; CDR3aa: CASSMTEREISPQHF
v_gene: TRBV7-9; j_gene: TRBJ1-1; abundance: -; d_gene: -; CDR3nt: TGTGCCAGCAGCCCTCCTGAGGCCACCGCCACTGAAGCTTTCTTT; CDR3aa: CASSPPEATATEAFF
v_gene: TRBV24-1; j_gene: TRBJ2-7; abundance: -; d_gene: TRBD1; CDR3nt: TGTGCCACCAGTGATGATACAGGGGGCTACGAGCAGTACTTC; CDR3aa: CATSDDTGGYEQYF
v_gene: TRBV6-2/TRBV6-3; j_gene: TRBJ2-1; abundance: -; d_gene: TRBD2; CDR3nt: TGTGCCAGCAGTTACTCGATTGCGGGGGGGCAGAATGAGCAGTTCTTC; CDR3aa: CASSYSIAGGQNEQFF
v_gene: TRBV29-1; j_gene: TRBJ1-2; abundance: -; d_gene: TRBD1; CDR3nt: TGCAGCGTTGATCCACAGGGGTTTGGTGGCACCTTC; CDR3aa: CSVDPQGFGGTF
v_gene: TRBV7-8; j_gene: TRBJ2-1; abundance: -; d_gene: -; CDR3nt: TGTGCCAGCAGCTTAGAAACGATAGCTTACAATGAGCAGTTCTTC; CDR3aa: CASSLETIAYNEQFF
v_gene: TRBV6-5; j_gene: TRBJ2-5; abundance: -; d_gene: TRBD2; CDR3nt: TGTGCCAGCAGTTCCGAGACTAGCGGGAGGAGCGGGACCCAGTACTTC; CDR3aa: CASSSETSGRSGTQYF
v_gene: TRBV9; j_gene: TRBJ1-1; abundance: -; d_gene: -; CDR3nt: TGTGCCAGCAGCGCCCTAGGGGGGGCGAACACTGAAGCTTTCTTT; CDR3aa: CASSALGGANTEAFF
v_gene: TRBV29-1; j_gene: TRBJ2-2; abundance: -; d_gene: TRBD1; CDR3nt: TGCAGCGTTGAAAGGCGTACAGGGGGTGCCGGGGAGCTGTTTTTT; CDR3aa: CSVERRTGGAGELFF
v_gene: TRBV5-5; j_gene: TRBJ1-4; abundance: -; d_gene: -; CDR3nt: TGTGCCAGCAGCTCGGACTTGGGCAGCACAGAAAAACTGTTTTTT; CDR3aa: CASSSDLGSTEKLFF
v_gene: TRBV9; j_gene: TRBJ2-7; abundance: -; d_gene: -; CDR3nt: TGTGCCAGCAGCCGGGACGGGGACACGGAGCAGTACTTC; CDR3aa: CASSRDGDTEQYF
v_gene: TRBV5-4; j_gene: TRBJ2-7; abundance: -; d_gene: -; CDR3nt: TGTGCCAGCAGCTTGTTCCCGGGGGACTCCTACGAGCAGTACTTC; CDR3aa: CASSLFPGDSYEQYF